This entry lists 27 T cell receptor beta chains sequenced from one sample in a study of cytomegalovirus exposure and HLA in healthy donors. Use of 60 Vbeta and 13 Jbeta primers characterized the PCR. The method was immunoSEQ multiplex PCR; TCRdb's version includes in-frame clones alone and lacks a portion of them. Of over 35,000 clones listed, about 50% were seen once; the top ten hold around 10%. The sequencing sample was made of PBMCs. Receptor source: a human donor in good health.

This chain's CDR3 is CASSPLGAAGELFF. In DNA form, the CDR3 reads TGTGCCAGCAGCCCCCTAGGGGCGGCCGGGGAGCTGTTTTTT. The chain has TRBV11-3 and TRBJ2-2; a possible D gene is TRBD1 (5 bases). Germline loops: CDR1 SGHNT, CDR2 YENEEA. The CDR3 is 14 amino acids. V lost 5 bases and J 6 bases, leaving 13 bases between the germline ends. The variable domain in full, completed from reference TRBV11-3 and TRBJ2-2, reads EAGVVQSPRYKIIEKKQPVAFWCNPISGHNTLYWYLQNLGQGPELLIRYENEEAVDDSQLPKDRFSAERLKGVDSTLKIQPAELGDSAVYLCASSPLGAAGELFFGEGSRLTVL.

The chain joins TRBV15 to TRBJ2-1, with a possible D match to TRBD2 (6 bases). The CDR3 extends over 12 amino acids. Trimming pared 0 bases from V and 14 bases from J, leaving 11 bases between. CDR1 is LNHNV and CDR2 is YYDKDF in the germline V gene (reference sequence). This CDR3 is CATSRDLGGEFF. The CDR3 DNA is TGTGCCACCAGCAGAGATCTCGGGGGAGAGTTCTTC.

A few counts support this clone. The chain has TRBV5-8 and TRBJ1-4, with 9 bases lining up with TRBD1. CDR1 and CDR2 from the germline V gene are SGHTS and YDEGEE. The V gene end was trimmed by 0 bases and the J gene end by 7 bases; junction bases not matched to a gene: 10. This CDR3 is 17 amino acids long. The CDR3 spells CASSLVEGQGGSEKLFF. CDR3 DNA sequence: TGTGCCAGCAGCTTGGTGGAGGGACAGGGAGGTAGTGAAAAACTGTTTTTT.

V gene TRBV11-2 combines with J gene TRBJ2-5; D is uncertain. V was pared by 2 bases and J by 5 bases, with 12 bases between. The CDR3 has 14 residues. Germline V gene data show CDR1 as SGHAT and CDR2 as FQNNGV. CDR3 loop: CASSLSTAVETQYF. CDR3 bases: TGTGCCAGCAGCTTATCGACGGCGGTCGAGACCCAGTACTTC.

This chain joins TRBV7-3 and TRBJ1-1; D is undetermined. This CDR3 is built from 13 residues. The germline V gene encodes CDR1 SGHTA and CDR2 FQGTGA. The V end was cut by 6 bases, the J end by 4 bases, with 12 bases between. For the CDR3, the DNA is TGTGCCAGCAGTTCTGACATATCCACTGAAGCTTTCTTT. Translated, it gives CASSSDISTEAFF.

The V gene is TRBV29-1, the J gene TRBJ1-5; D is ambiguous. The CDR3 is made up of 12 amino acids. Germline values: CDR1 SQVTM, CDR2 ANQGSEA. The ends were cut back, 4 bases at V and 5 bases at J, with 9 bases in the middle. The CDR3 is CSVGEGYQPQHF. CDR3 nucleotides: TGCAGCGTTGGGGAGGGCTATCAGCCCCAGCATTTT.

This clone has only a few counts. The rearrangement joins TRBV9 to TRBJ2-2, with D tentatively TRBD1 (6 bases). There are 15 residues in the CDR3. The germline gives CDR1 SGDLS, CDR2 YYNGEE. V dropped 4 bases and J dropped 1 base, with 11 bases sitting between them. CDR3 residues: CASSKTGGNTGELFF. The DNA for the CDR3 is TGTGCCAGCAGCAAGACAGGCGGGAACACCGGGGAGCTGTTTTTT. Filled out from reference TRBV9 and TRBJ2-2, the complete variable domain reads DSGVTQTPKHLITATGQRVTLRCSPRSGDLSVYWYQQSLDQGLQFLIQYYNGEERAKGNILERFSAQQFPDLHSELNLSSLELGDSALYFCASSKTGGNTGELFFGEGSRLTVL.

This clone was counted a few times. This sequence joins TRBV2 and TRBJ1-6, with a weak D call TRBD1 (5 bases). Trimming took off 8 bases at V and 14 bases at J, with 13 bases between the two ends. CDR3 length equals 11 residues. The germline V gene encodes CDR1 SNHLY and CDR2 FYNNEI. The CDR3 coding sequence is TGTGCCAGCTTAATAGGGGCAACCCTCCACTTT. Its protein is CASLIGATLHF.

DNA of the CDR3: TGTGCCAGCAGCTTAGTTAGGGGGCTTGGAAACACCATATATTTT. Translation: CASSLVRGLGNTIYF. The V and J genes are TRBV7-8 and TRBJ1-3, with 7 bases lining up with TRBD1. The CDR3 sequence is 15 residues long. CDR1 SGHVS and CDR2 FQNEAQ come from the germline V gene. V was pared by 1 base and J by 3 bases, with 3 bases of the junction left unmatched. The variable domain in full, with the rest retrieved from reference TRBV7-8 and TRBJ1-3, is GAGVSQSPRYKVAKRGQDVALRCDPISGHVSLFWYQQALGQGPEFLTYFQNEAQLDKSGLPSDRFFAERPEGSVSTLKIQRTQQEDSAVYLCASSLVRGLGNTIYFGEGSWLTVV.

V and J are TRBV30 and TRBJ2-7; 9 bases map to TRBD1. The CDR3 totals 14 residues. Germline V gene lookup returns CDR1 GTSNPN and CDR2 SVGIG (reference sequence). J lost 7 bases, V lost 4 bases, and 11 bases had no gene match. The CDR3 nucleotides read TGTGCCTGGACTCACCGGGACAGGGACGGAGAGCAGTACTTC. Amino acids: CAWTHRDRDGEQYF.

The CDR3: CASGRTSGRASNNEQFF. CDR3 bases: TGTGCCAGCGGGAGGACTAGCGGGAGGGCCAGTAACAATGAGCAGTTCTTC. This rearrangement joins TRBV19 to TRBJ2-1; 15 positions agree with TRBD2. Germline lookup yields CDR1 LNHDA and CDR2 SQIVND (reference sequence). CDR3 size: 17 residues. J lost 5 bases, V lost 9 bases, and 11 bases had no gene match. Combining the CDR3 with reference TRBV19 and TRBJ2-1 gives the whole variable domain DGGITQSPKYLFRKEGQNVTLSCEQNLNHDAMYWYRQDPGQGLRLIYYSQIVNDFQKGDIAEGYSVSREKKESFPLTVTSAQKNPTAFYLCASGRTSGRASNNEQFFGPGTRLTVL.

The chain couples TRBV5-4 to TRBJ2-5; maybe TRBD2 (5 bases). Germline V lookup: CDR1 SGHNT, CDR2 YYREEE (reference sequence). V shed 4 bases and J shed 2 bases, with 15 bases lying between them. The CDR3 length is 15 residues. CDR3 residues: CASSPEVGLQETQYF. DNA for the CDR3: TGTGCCAGCAGCCCGGAGGTAGGGTTGCAAGAGACCCAGTACTTC.

This rearrangement joins TRBV27 to TRBJ2-5; a weak D match, TRBD2 (5 bases). V lost 3 bases and J 5 bases, leaving 10 bases between the germline ends. The CDR3 has 13 residues. The germline V gene encodes CDR1 MNHEY and CDR2 SMNVEV (reference sequence). The CDR3 is CASSLRRGETQYF. The CDR3 DNA sequence: TGTGCCAGCAGTTTGCGGCGCGGGGAGACCCAGTACTTC.

This clone has just a few counts. Germline and junction disagree at one end, which may indicate a read error. The genes are TRBV4-2 and TRBJ2-7, with D hard to call. The V gene's germline CDR1 is LGHNA and CDR2 YNFKEQ. The CDR3 covers 16 residues. The CDR3 DNA reads as TGTGCCAGCAGCCAAGAATGGAGTAGTCGGTCCTTCGAGCAGTACTTC. This sequence encodes CASSQEWSSRSFEQYF.

This chain connects TRBV2 to TRBJ2-1, with 8 bases that match TRBD2. Per germline, CDR1 SNHLY and CDR2 FYNNEI. Germline trimming cut 1 base from V and 8 bases from J; bases unmatched to any gene: 7. The CDR3 spans 15 residues. For the CDR3, the DNA is TGTGCCAGCAGTGAAGATAGCGGGAAAGCTCATGAGCAGTTCTTC. This gives the protein CASSEDSGKAHEQFF.

The chain is built from TRBV30 and TRBJ2-2, with 7 bases that match TRBD1. The V segment lost 0 bases and the J segment 6 bases; nucleotides outside the gene matches: 4. The V gene's germline CDR1 is GTSNPN and CDR2 SVGIG (reference sequence). The CDR3 is 14 amino acids. The chain's CDR3 is CAWSVLQGAGELFF. The CDR3 nucleotides are TGTGCCTGGAGTGTACTGCAGGGGGCCGGGGAGCTGTTTTTT.

This chain connects TRBV12-1 to TRBJ2-2; the table's D gene call, TRBD1, was not cross checked with the DNA. TRBV12-1 represents a pseudogene. This CDR3 is built from 15 residues. In DNA, the CDR3 is TGTGCCAGCAGCCGCAAGGGGGCTTGGACCGGGGAGCTGTTTTTT. Encoded protein: CASSRKGAWTGELFF.

The chain employs TRBV15 and TRBJ1-5; D gene ambiguous. From germline, CDR1 is LNHNV and CDR2 YYDKDF (reference sequence). Between the trimmed V and J ends, which lost 6 bases and 3 bases, there was a span of 21 bases. The CDR3 contains 17 residues. The CDR3 bases are TGTGCCACCAGGAAGCGTTCCGGGTCCCCGGACAATCAGCCCCAGCATTTT. Residues: CATRKRSGSPDNQPQHF.

In this sample, this clone turned up once. J is TRBJ1-6 and V is TRBV28, with D unresolved. This CDR3 spans 15 amino acids. Germline V gene sequence: CDR1 MDHEN, CDR2 SYDVKM. Trimming removed 5 bases from V and 7 bases from J, with 15 bases in between. The chain's CDR3 is CASSLPGDSNSPLHF. As DNA, the CDR3 is TGTGCCAGCAGTCTCCCGGGAGATAGCAATTCACCCCTCCACTTT.

This rearrangement joins TRBV7-2 to TRBJ1-1; tentatively, D is TRBD1 (5 bases). CDR3 length: 12 residues. Deletions cut 3 bases from V and 8 bases from J, with 10 bases between. The germline V gene encodes CDR1 SGHTA and CDR2 FQGNSA. In DNA, the CDR3 is TGTGCCAGCAGCTTGTTCCAGGGCGAAGCTTTCTTT. This sequence encodes CASSLFQGEAFF.

This clone was detected a few times. The chain recombines TRBV6-5 with TRBJ2-1, with TRBD2 matching over 7 bases. The CDR3 covers 15 residues. V lost 0 bases, J lost 8 bases, and 7 bases stayed unmatched. Germline V gene data show CDR1 as MNHEY and CDR2 as SVGAGI. CDR3 sequence: CASSYSNGRIDEQFF. The CDR3 DNA reads TGTGCCAGCAGTTACTCTAACGGGAGGATTGATGAGCAGTTCTTC.

The chain recombines TRBV27 with TRBJ2-7; D call uncertain. The CDR3 runs to 11 residues. The germline CDR1 and CDR2 sequences are MNHEY and SMNVEV (reference sequence). The V and J ends lost 4 bases and 2 bases respectively, with 3 bases between them. The CDR3 DNA follows: TGTGCCAGCAGTTCCACCTACGAGCAGTACTTC. It translates to CASSSTYEQYF.

J is TRBJ1-5 and V is TRBV18, with 7 bases matching TRBD1. Trimming took 6 bases from V and 2 from J; bases not matched to a gene: 10. The CDR3 is 16 residues long. Germline V gene lookup returns CDR1 KGHSH and CDR2 LQKENI. The chain's CDR3 is CASSPRQGSGNQPQHF. Written as DNA, the CDR3 is TGTGCCAGCTCCCCTCGACAGGGATCGGGCAATCAGCCCCAGCATTTT.

J is TRBJ2-1 and V is TRBV11-2; tentatively, D is TRBD2 (6 bases). V lost 1 base to trimming and J lost 10 bases, with 14 bases between them. Per the germline V gene, CDR1 is SGHAT and CDR2 is FQNNGV. This CDR3 comprises 14 residues. CDR3 nucleotides: TGTGCCAGCAGCTTAGTACCCCCCCGGGGGGAGCAGTTCTTC. Translation: CASSLVPPRGEQFF.

This clone was detected only once. The same CDR3 is also encoded by other DNA sequences in this sample. V usage is TRBV28 and J usage is TRBJ1-5; 7 nucleotides line up with TRBD1. Germline-derived CDR1 and CDR2 are MDHEN and SYDVKM. The CDR3 extends over 16 amino acids. The V gene end was trimmed by 5 bases and the J gene end by 1 base; junction bases not matched to a gene: 8. The CDR3 reads CASSRRRQGSNQPQHF. The CDR3 bases are TGTGCCAGCAGTCGGAGAAGACAGGGCAGCAATCAGCCCCAGCATTTT.

The chain is built from TRBV7-2 and TRBJ2-3; 9 bases are a match to TRBD2. The germline CDR1 and CDR2 sequences are SGHTA and FQGNSA. V shed 2 bases and J 4 bases; nucleotides not matched to a gene: 7. This CDR3 is built from 16 residues. In DNA, the CDR3 is TGTGCCAGCAGCTTACGGCGAGCTAGCGGGGCAGATACGCAGTATTTT. Translation gives CASSLRRASGADTQYF.

V is TRBV7-8 and J is TRBJ1-5, with a tentative D call TRBD1 (5 bases). The germline gives CDR1 SGHVS, CDR2 FQNEAQ. Trimming stripped 3 bases from V and 3 bases from J, with 15 bases between. The CDR3 has 16 residues. CDR3 in DNA: TGTGCCAGCAGCTTTCGAGGACACCGTTACAATCAGCCCCAGCATTTT. As protein: CASSFRGHRYNQPQHF. The complete variable domain, with remaining parts taken from reference TRBV7-8 and TRBJ1-5, reads GAGVSQSPRYKVAKRGQDVALRCDPISGHVSLFWYQQALGQGPEFLTYFQNEAQLDKSGLPSDRFFAERPEGSVSTLKIQRTQQEDSAVYLCASSFRGHRYNQPQHFGDGTRLSIL.